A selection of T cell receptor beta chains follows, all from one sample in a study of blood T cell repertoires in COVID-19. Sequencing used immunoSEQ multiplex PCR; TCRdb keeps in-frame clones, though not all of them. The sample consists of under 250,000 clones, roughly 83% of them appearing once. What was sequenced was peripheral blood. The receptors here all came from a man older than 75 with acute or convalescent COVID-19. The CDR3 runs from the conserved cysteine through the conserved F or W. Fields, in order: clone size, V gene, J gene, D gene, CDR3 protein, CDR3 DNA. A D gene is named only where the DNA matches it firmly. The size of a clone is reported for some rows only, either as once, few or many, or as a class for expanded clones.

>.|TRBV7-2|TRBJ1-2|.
CASSIMTRDGYTF
TGTGCCAGCAGCATAATGACCAGGGATGGCTACACCTTC
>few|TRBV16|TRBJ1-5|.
CASSPLDGGTQPQHF
TGTGCCAGCAGCCCCCTGGACGGGGGTACGCAGCCCCAGCATTTT
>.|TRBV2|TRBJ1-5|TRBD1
CTSSAGTGSYQPQHF
TGTACCAGCAGCGCAGGGACAGGGTCTTATCAGCCCCAGCATTTT
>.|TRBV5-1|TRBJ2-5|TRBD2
CASSQKASGSETQYF
TGCGCCAGCAGCCAGAAGGCTAGCGGGAGTGAGACCCAGTACTTC
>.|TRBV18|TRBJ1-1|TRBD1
CASSPGQDTEAFF
TGTGCCAGCTCACCCGGACAGGACACTGAAGCTTTCTTT
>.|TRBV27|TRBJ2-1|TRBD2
CASSPASGGLSEQFF
TGTGCCAGCAGTCCTGCTAGCGGGGGGTTGAGTGAGCAGTTCTTC
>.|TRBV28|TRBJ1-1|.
CASSPPKGGRTEAFF
TGTGCCAGCAGTCCACCTAAGGGAGGACGGACTGAAGCTTTCTTT
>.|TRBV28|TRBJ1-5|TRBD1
CAIRTGGNQPQHF
TGTGCCATCCGGACAGGGGGAAATCAGCCCCAGCATTTT
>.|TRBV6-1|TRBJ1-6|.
CASSEPRVISSYNSPLHF
TGTGCCAGCAGTGAACCCAGGGTCATTAGCTCCTATAATTCACCCCTCCACTTT
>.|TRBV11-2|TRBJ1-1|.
CASSFQGNTEAFF
TGTGCCAGCAGCTTCCAGGGGAACACTGAAGCTTTCTTT
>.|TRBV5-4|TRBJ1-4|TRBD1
CASSLERGLGEKLFF
TGTGCCAGCAGCTTGGAAAGGGGGCTCGGTGAAAAACTGTTTTTT
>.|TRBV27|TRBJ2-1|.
CASSLIGDYNEQFF
TGTGCCAGCAGTTTAATCGGGGACTACAATGAGCAGTTCTTC
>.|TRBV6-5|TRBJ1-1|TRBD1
CASSYGDREDEAFF
TGTGCCAGCAGTTACGGTGACAGGGAAGATGAAGCTTTCTTT